These T cell receptor beta chains were read from a single sample in a study of shared clonotypes between healthy human individuals. TCRdb keeps only in-frame clones here, not all; method: immunoSEQ multiplex PCR. Altogether approximately 1.9 million clones are present, 90% to 95% being singletons, with the ten largest covering over 1.5%. Sequences were obtained from naive CD8+ T cells from PBMCs. All receptors derive from a man between 18 and 29 years old in good health. Some clones in this sample may be carry-over from other donors' samples. The CDR3 runs from the conserved cysteine through the conserved F or W. D genes are given only for firm matches. Clone size appears in some rows only: once, few, many, or a class for an expanded clone.

D	J	V	size	CDR3	DNA
TRBD1	TRBJ1-1	TRBV29-1	few	CSAGTGVYAEAFF	TGCAGCGCCGGGACAGGGGTTTACGCTGAAGCTTTCTTT
-	TRBJ1-1	TRBV4-1	few	CASSQESRGEAFF	TGCGCCAGCAGCCAAGAGTCCAGGGGTGAAGCTTTCTTT
-	TRBJ2-7	TRBV27	-	CASSPSSGYYEQYF	TGTGCCAGCAGTCCTTCGAGCGGTTACTACGAGCAGTACTTC
TRBD1	TRBJ1-1	TRBV28	-	CASSLNIGLGGTGMNTEAFF	TGTGCCAGCAGTTTAAATATCGGCCTTGGAGGGACAGGAATGAACACTGAAGCTTTCTTT
-	TRBJ2-4	TRBV29-1	-	CSVAKGNIQYF	TGCAGCGTTGCTAAGGGAAACATTCAGTACTTC
-	TRBJ2-3	TRBV4-2	-	CASSPPGVKDTQYF	TGTGCCAGCAGCCCCCCTGGGGTGAAAGATACGCAGTATTTT
TRBD2	TRBJ2-3	TRBV7-2	-	CASSFPKMASGSTDTQYF	TGTGCCAGCAGCTTCCCCAAAATGGCTAGCGGGAGCACAGATACGCAGTATTTT
-	TRBJ1-1	TRBV7-7	-	CASSPLINTEAFF	TGTGCCAGCAGCCCCCTCATAAACACTGAAGCTTTCTTT
TRBD1	TRBJ2-7	TRBV9	-	CASSFRTGMGHEQYF	TGTGCCAGCAGCTTCCGGACAGGGATGGGACACGAGCAGTACTTC
TRBD2	TRBJ2-7	TRBV28	-	CASSLGLAGGYEQYF	TGTGCCAGCAGTTTAGGGCTAGCGGGAGGATACGAGCAGTACTTC